The 17 T cell receptor beta chains in this list originate from one sample, sequenced in a study of PD-1 blockade in mismatch repair-deficient tumors. Assay used: immunoSEQ multiplex PCR; TCRdb lists only in-frame clones, some missing. Of 80,000 to 100,000 clones in the sample, roughly 80% are singletons; the top ten hold about 2.4%. The sequencing used peripheral blood, collected 12 weeks after starting pembrolizumab. These receptors originate from an adult with mismatch repair-deficient cancer.

The rearrangement links TRBV25-1 to TRBJ1-1; weak D call: TRBD1 (5 bases). V was pared by 2 bases and J by 2 bases, with 12 bases between. This CDR3 spans 15 amino acids. The germline CDR1 and CDR2 sequences are MGHDK and SYGVNS. For the CDR3, the DNA is TGTGCCAGCAGTGAACGGCGGGGACTAAACACTGAAGCTTTCTTT. It specifies CASSERRGLNTEAFF.

This clone has just one count. The chain employs TRBV19 and TRBJ2-7, with no clear D. This CDR3 spans 13 amino acids. The germline V gene has CDR1 LNHDA and CDR2 SQIVND (reference sequence). The V gene lost 3 bases and the J gene lost 4 bases, with 10 bases spanning the gap. CDR3 in amino acids: CASSIGLQYEQYF. CDR3 sequence (DNA): TGTGCCAGTAGTATTGGGCTTCAATACGAGCAGTACTTC.

The V gene is TRBV11-2, the J gene TRBJ1-2; D is possibly TRBD1 (5 bases). CDR1 and CDR2 from the germline V gene are SGHAT and FQNNGV. The CDR3 is 13 residues long. The germline V and J ends were trimmed by 1 base and 3 bases, with 6 bases remaining between them. The CDR3 protein is CASSLGRDYGYTF. CDR3 coding DNA: TGTGCCAGCAGCTTAGGCAGGGACTATGGCTACACCTTC.

This clone turned up a few times. The chain links TRBV11-3 to TRBJ1-2; D is undetermined. CDR3 length: 15 amino acids. Germline lookup yields CDR1 SGHNT and CDR2 YENEEA. Trimming left V 4 bases short and J 3 bases short, with 15 bases between. The CDR3 here is CASSWGPGSHYGYTF. CDR3 bases: TGTGCCAGCAGCTGGGGTCCGGGATCCCACTATGGCTACACCTTC.

This clone showed up just a few times. V and J are TRBV6-6 and TRBJ2-7, with D tentatively TRBD1 (5 bases). The germline gives CDR1 MNHNY, CDR2 SVGAGI (reference sequence). V lost 6 bases and J 9 bases, leaving 12 bases between the germline ends. The CDR3 has 11 residues. CDR3 nucleotides: TGTGCCAGCAGCCCAGGGATTTGGCAGTACTTC. Translation gives CASSPGIWQYF.

The gene calls are TRBV7-2 and TRBJ1-2; 7 bases fit TRBD1. Germline V gene data show CDR1 as SGHTA and CDR2 as FQGNSA. J gave up 10 bases and V 5 bases, and 10 bases lay outside the gene matches. This CDR3 has 13 residues. The CDR3 loop reads CASSVDRVSDYTF. CDR3 in DNA: TGTGCCAGCAGCGTAGACAGGGTTAGCGACTACACCTTC.

The chain carries TRBV6-6 and TRBJ2-7, with 9 bases lining up with TRBD1. With 2 bases clipped from V and 2 bases from J, the junction kept 4 bases outside the gene matches. Germline lookup yields CDR1 MNHNY and CDR2 SVGAGI (reference sequence). CDR3 length equals 15 residues. The CDR3 DNA is TGTGCCAGCAGTTACCCGGGACAGGGAACCTACGAGCAGTACTTC. The encoded protein is CASSYPGQGTYEQYF.

The chain is built from TRBV11-2 and TRBJ2-7; 8 bases agree with TRBD2. The length of the CDR3 is 14 residues. The V segment lost 1 base and the J segment 4 bases; nucleotides outside the gene matches: 3. Germline CDR1 is SGHAT and CDR2 is FQNNGV. The CDR3 loop is CASSLGGGRYEQYF. CDR3 nucleotides: TGTGCCAGCAGCTTAGGGGGCGGGAGGTACGAGCAGTACTTC.

This rearrangement joins TRBV19 to TRBJ1-3, with D uncertain. V shed 4 bases and J shed 0 bases, with 7 bases lying between them. CDR3 size: 14 residues. CDR1 is LNHDA, CDR2 SQIVND, per germline (reference sequence). The CDR3 nucleotides read TGTGCCAGTAGTACCGGGCCCTCTGGAAACACCATATATTTT. It translates to CASSTGPSGNTIYF.

By sample share, this clone is medium-sized. The chain employs TRBV11-2 and TRBJ2-7, with 10 bases that match TRBD2. Germline values: CDR1 SGHAT, CDR2 FQNNGV. J gave up 2 bases and V 5 bases, and 6 bases lay outside the gene matches. The CDR3 is made up of 15 amino acids. DNA for the CDR3: TGTGCCAGCAGCCCGGGACTAGCGTTGACCTACGAGCAGTACTTC. This translates into CASSPGLALTYEQYF.

This chain uses TRBV11-3 with TRBJ2-1, with 7 bases identical to TRBD2. The CDR3 sequence is 15 residues long. The V gene's germline CDR1 is SGHNT and CDR2 YENEEA. J was trimmed by 6 bases and V by 5 bases; bases with no gene match: 10. The DNA of the CDR3 is TGTGCCAGCAGCCCGACCGTCGAGCGGGGCAATGAGCAGTTCTTC. This gives the protein CASSPTVERGNEQFF.

The V call is TRBV19, the J call TRBJ2-4; TRBD1 matches 7 bases. Germline V CDR1 and CDR2: LNHDA, SQIVND (reference sequence). V shed 6 bases and J 2 bases; nucleotides not matched to a gene: 16. The CDR3 totals 18 residues. The CDR3 DNA reads TGTGCCAGTAGCGTGACTTCCCGGGCAGGGGGAACCAAAAACATTCAGTACTTC. The encoded protein is CASSVTSRAGGTKNIQYF.

The chain couples TRBV13 to TRBJ2-2; D is uncertain. Germline values: CDR1 PRHDT, CDR2 FYEKMQ (reference sequence). V was clipped by 1 base and J by 7 bases, with 4 bases between them. The CDR3 has 12 amino acids. CDR3 sequence reads: CASSLEGGELFF. The CDR3 DNA reads as TGTGCCAGCAGCTTAGAGGGCGGGGAGCTGTTTTTT.

This chain joins TRBV7-3 and TRBJ1-5; D not certain. Per the germline V gene, CDR1 is SGHTA and CDR2 is FQGTGA. V was clipped by 0 bases and J by 7 bases, with 7 bases between them. CDR3 length: 13 residues. The CDR3: CASSLTHSQPQHF. CDR3 bases: TGTGCCAGCAGCTTAACCCACAGCCAGCCCCAGCATTTT.

The gene calls are TRBV6-1 and TRBJ2-1, with 13 bases lining up with TRBD2. V shed 8 bases and J 4 bases; nucleotides not matched to a gene: 5. This CDR3 has 15 residues. Per the germline V gene, CDR1 is MNHNS and CDR2 is SASEGT. The CDR3 is CASPKTSGGYNEQFF. Written as DNA, the CDR3 is TGTGCCAGCCCCAAGACTAGCGGGGGGTACAATGAGCAGTTCTTC.

This chain connects TRBV11-1 to TRBJ2-1; 14 nucleotides match TRBD2. This CDR3 comprises 15 residues. The junction had 1 base not matched to a gene; V was cut back by 5 bases and J by 4 bases. Germline CDR1 reads SGHAT; CDR2 reads FQDESV (reference sequence). CDR3 nucleotides: TGTGCCAGCAGCCGACTAGCGGGAGGGTACAATGAGCAGTTCTTC. Translation gives CASSRLAGGYNEQFF.

This clone was seen a few times. V is TRBV7-9 and J is TRBJ1-4, with D unresolved. V lost 4 bases and J lost 5, with 11 bases in between. Germline CDR1 reads SEHNR; CDR2 reads FQNEAQ (reference sequence). This CDR3 is 14 amino acids long. The DNA of the CDR3 is TGTGCCAGCAGCTCCGGCCGCGAGAATGAAAAACTGTTTTTT. Its translation: CASSSGRENEKLFF. The complete variable domain, with remaining parts taken from reference TRBV7-9 and TRBJ1-4, reads DTGVSQNPRHKITKRGQNVTFRCDPISEHNRLYWYRQTLGQGPEFLTYFQNEAQLEKSRLLSDRFSAERPKGSFSTLEIQRTEQGDSAMYLCASSSGRENEKLFFGSGTQLSVL.